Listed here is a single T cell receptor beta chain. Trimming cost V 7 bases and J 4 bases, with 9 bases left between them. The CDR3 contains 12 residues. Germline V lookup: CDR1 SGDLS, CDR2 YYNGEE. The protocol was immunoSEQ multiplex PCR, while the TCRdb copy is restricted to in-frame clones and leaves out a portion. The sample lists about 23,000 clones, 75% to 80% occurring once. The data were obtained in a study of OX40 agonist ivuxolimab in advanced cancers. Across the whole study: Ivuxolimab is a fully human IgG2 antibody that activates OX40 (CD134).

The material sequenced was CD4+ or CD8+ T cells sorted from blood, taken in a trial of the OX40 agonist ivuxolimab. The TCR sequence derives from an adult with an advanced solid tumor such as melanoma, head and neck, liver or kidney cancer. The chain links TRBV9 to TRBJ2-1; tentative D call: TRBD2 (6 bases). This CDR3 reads CASGLQYNEQFF. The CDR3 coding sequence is TGTGCCAGCGGACTACAGTACAATGAGCAGTTCTTC.